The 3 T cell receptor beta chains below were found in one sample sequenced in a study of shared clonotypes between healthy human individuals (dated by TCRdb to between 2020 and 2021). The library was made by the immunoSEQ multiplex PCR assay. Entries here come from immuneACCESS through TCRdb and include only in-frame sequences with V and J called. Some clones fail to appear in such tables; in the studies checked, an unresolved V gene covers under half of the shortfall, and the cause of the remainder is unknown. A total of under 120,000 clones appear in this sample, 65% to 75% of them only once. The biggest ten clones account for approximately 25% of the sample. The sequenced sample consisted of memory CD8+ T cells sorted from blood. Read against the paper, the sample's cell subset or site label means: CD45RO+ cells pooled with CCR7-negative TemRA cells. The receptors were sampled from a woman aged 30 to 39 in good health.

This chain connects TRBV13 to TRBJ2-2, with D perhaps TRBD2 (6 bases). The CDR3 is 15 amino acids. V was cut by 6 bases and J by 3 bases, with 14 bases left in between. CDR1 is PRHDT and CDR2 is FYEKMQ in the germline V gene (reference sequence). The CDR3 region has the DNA TGTGCCAGCAGACCGGGAGTGCGGGACACCGGGGAGCTGTTTTTT. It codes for CASRPGVRDTGELFF.

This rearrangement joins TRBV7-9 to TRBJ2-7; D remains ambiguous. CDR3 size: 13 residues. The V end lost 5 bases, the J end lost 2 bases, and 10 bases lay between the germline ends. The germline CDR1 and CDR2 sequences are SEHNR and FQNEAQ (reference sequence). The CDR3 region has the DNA TGTGCCAGCAGCCCTTTGATACCCTACGAGCAGTACTTC. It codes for CASSPLIPYEQYF.

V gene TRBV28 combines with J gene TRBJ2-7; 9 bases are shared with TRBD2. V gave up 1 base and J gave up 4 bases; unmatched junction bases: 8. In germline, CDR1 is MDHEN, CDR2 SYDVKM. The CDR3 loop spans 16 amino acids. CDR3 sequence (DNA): TGTGCCAGCAGTTTATCCTTCGGACTAGCGACGTACGAGCAGTACTTC. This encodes CASSLSFGLATYEQYF. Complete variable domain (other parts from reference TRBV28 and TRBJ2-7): DVKVTQSSRYLVKRTGEKVFLECVQDMDHENMFWYRQDPGLGLRLIYFSYDVKMKEKGDIPEGYSVSREKKERFSLILESASTNQTSMYLCASSLSFGLATYEQYFGPGTRLTVT.